What follows are 27 T cell receptor beta chains derived from one specimen sequenced in a study of T-cell reconstitution after alpha-beta-depleted transplantation in children. Preparing the TCRbeta library involved the use of unique molecular identifiers. TCRdb itself ran the PCR reads through MiXCR, one entry per CDR3 protein. This table has around 490,000 distinct CDR3 sequences, roughly an eighth appearing once. The material was PBMCs, mostly from graft donor cells, obtained 180 days after TCRalphabeta/CD19-depleted stem cell transplant. The receptors come from a female patient under 10 years old who had a stem cell transplant for aplastic anemia, so the T cells may come from the graft donor.

This clonotype turned up a few times. This sequence joins TRBV21-1 and TRBJ2-7; the table names TRBD1, a call not compared with the DNA. TRBV21-1 is a recognized pseudogene. The CDR3 loop spans 15 amino acids. CDR3 residues: CASSLPGTPLNEQYV. CDR3 coding DNA: TGTGCCAGCAGCTTACCCGGGACGCCCCTGAACGAGCAGTACGTC.

Comment on this clonotype: A much bigger clone sits one base away, suggesting this may be a read error. The rearrangement links TRBV5-1 to TRBJ2-2; D tentatively reads TRBD1 or TRBD2 (5 bases each). The CDR3 consists of 15 residues. Germline-derived CDR1 and CDR2 are SGHRS and YFSETQ. CDR3: CASSLGAPDTGDLFF. DNA for the CDR3: TGCGCCAGCAGCTTGGGGGCCCCGGACACCGGGGACCTGTTTTTT.

The J gene is TRBJ2-1, the V gene TRBV28; tentative D call: TRBD2 (6 bases). Germline V gene sequence: CDR1 MDHEN, CDR2 SYDVKM. This CDR3 comprises 15 residues. The germline V and J ends were trimmed by 5 bases and 9 bases, with 20 bases remaining between them. The DNA for the CDR3 is TGTGCCAGCAGTCCCCCCCGGACTACCCGGGGTGAGCAGTTCTTC. This encodes CASSPPRTTRGEQFF.

This clonotype was counted only a few times. V gene TRBV28 combines with J gene TRBJ2-2; D uncertain. V was trimmed by 4 bases and J by 1 base, leaving 4 bases between them. The germline V gene has CDR1 MDHEN and CDR2 SYDVKM. The CDR3 is made up of 13 amino acids. The CDR3 protein is CASSSVNTGELFF. The CDR3 coding sequence is TGTGCCAGCAGTTCCGTGAACACCGGGGAGCTGTTTTTT.

This clonotype was counted only a few times. V gene TRBV9 combines with J gene TRBJ2-1; no clear D. CDR3 length: 14 amino acids. Germline V lookup: CDR1 SGDLS, CDR2 YYNGEE. V was clipped by 5 bases and J by 5 bases, with 14 bases between them. CDR3: CASSAVLAHNEQFF. The DNA for the CDR3 is TGTGCCAGCAGTGCGGTTTTGGCCCACAATGAGCAGTTCTTC.

Of note for this clonotype: One end of the junction varies from germline; a read error may be responsible. This chain links TRBV7-8 with TRBJ2-5; D uncertain. The CDR3 consists of 12 residues. Germline V gene data show CDR1 as SGHVS and CDR2 as FQNEAQ. This CDR3 reads CASSPMQEAQYF. DNA of the CDR3: TGTGCCAGCAGCCCGATGCAAGAGGCCCAGTACTTC.

The table lists this clonotype with a few counts. The chain links TRBV7-9 to TRBJ2-5; D is perhaps TRBD2 (7 bases). CDR1 is SEHNR and CDR2 is FQNEAQ in the germline V gene (reference sequence). V lost 9 bases to trimming and J lost 1 base, with 18 bases between them. There are 15 residues in the CDR3. The CDR3 reads CASWGRENLQETQYF. For the CDR3, the DNA is TGTGCCAGTTGGGGGCGGGAGAACCTCCAAGAGACCCAGTACTTC.

This rearrangement joins TRBV29-1 to TRBJ2-2; 10 positions agree with TRBD1. Trimming at V came to 4 bases and at J to 5 bases, leaving 4 bases not matched to a gene. This CDR3 contains 14 residues. Germline V gene lookup returns CDR1 SQVTM and CDR2 ANQGSEA. The CDR3 bases are TGCAGCGTTGGGGGACAGGGGAGAACCGGGGAGCTGTTTTTT. Protein sequence: CSVGGQGRTGELFF.

This clonotype was seen a handful of times. The chain employs TRBV5-5 and TRBJ1-5, with D possibly being TRBD1 (5 bases). V was trimmed by 2 bases and J by 4 bases, leaving 19 bases between them. Germline loops: CDR1 SGHKS, CDR2 YYEKEE (reference sequence). The CDR3 extends over 17 amino acids. The CDR3 is CASSFWPRRGRNQPQHF. DNA for the CDR3: TGTGCCAGCAGCTTTTGGCCTCGTCGGGGACGGAATCAGCCCCAGCATTTT.

This clonotype was counted many times. The chain recombines TRBV7-2 with TRBJ1-5, with D uncertain. This CDR3 has 12 amino acids. The V gene lost 3 bases and the J gene lost 2 bases, with 2 bases spanning the gap. Germline V lookup: CDR1 SGHTA, CDR2 FQGNSA. Written as DNA, the CDR3 is TGTGCCAGCAGCTTTGGCAATCAGCCCCAGCATTTT. As protein: CASSFGNQPQHF.

This clonotype occurred a few times. The rearrangement links TRBV7-6 to TRBJ2-2; D possibly uses TRBD1 or TRBD2 (5 bases each). Per the germline V gene, CDR1 is SGHVS and CDR2 is FNYEAQ. V was pared by 1 base and J by 7 bases, with 16 bases between. The CDR3 has 16 residues. The CDR3 is CASSLGGGRGSGELFF. The CDR3 DNA is TGTGCCAGCAGCTTAGGGGGCGGCCGGGGCAGCGGGGAGCTGTTTTTT.

This clonotype was counted between two and nine times. This chain joins TRBV12-3 or TRBV12-4 and TRBJ2-7; D may be TRBD1 (7 bases). The V end was cut by 5 bases, the J end by 5 bases, with 19 bases between. This CDR3 spans 15 amino acids. The CDR3 DNA is TGTGCCAGCAGTCCTCGATCAGGGGGGACGGACGAGCAGTACGTC. It codes for CASSPRSGGTDEQYV.

The rearrangement uses TRBV7-9 and TRBJ1-5; TRBD1 agrees at 7 bases. Unmatched junction bases numbered 5, after V lost 3 bases and J lost 3 bases. The CDR3 extends over 15 amino acids. CDR1 is SEHNR, CDR2 FQNEAQ, per germline (reference sequence). CDR3 amino acids: CASSFQGGVNQPQHF. For the CDR3, the DNA is TGTGCCAGCAGCTTCCAGGGGGGCGTCAATCAGCCCCAGCATTTT.

The chain uses TRBV20-1 and TRBJ2-1, with 10 bases aligning to TRBD2. Germline CDR1 and CDR2: DFQATT and SNEGSKA (reference sequence). This CDR3 region has 14 residues. J gave up 9 bases and V 0 bases, and 5 bases lay outside the gene matches. CDR3 DNA: TGCAGTGCTAGAGATCTAGCGGGAGACCTTGAGCAGTTCTTC. This encodes CSARDLAGDLEQFF.

This clonotype showed up just a few times. The chain joins TRBV4-1 to TRBJ1-2; D perhaps matches TRBD1 (6 bases). Per the germline V gene, CDR1 is MGHRA and CDR2 is YSYEKL. The length of the CDR3 is 21 residues. V lost 1 base, J lost 1 base, and 28 bases lay in between. The CDR3 bases are TGCGCCAGCAGCCAAGGCGTCTGGCTTAGGACAGATCCATCGTATAACTATGGCTACACCTTC. This codes for CASSQGVWLRTDPSYNYGYTF.

The chain carries TRBV12-3 or TRBV12-4 and TRBJ1-4; no clear D gene. V shed 2 bases and J shed 4 bases, with 17 bases lying between them. There are 17 residues in the CDR3. CDR3 region: CASSLTRRGALNEKLFF. CDR3 nucleotide sequence: TGTGCCAGCAGTTTAACCCGTCGCGGCGCCCTTAATGAAAAACTGTTTTTT.

This clonotype was seen only a few times. The chain combines TRBV11-3 with TRBJ1-1; D remains unclear. Looked up from germline, CDR1 is SGHNT and CDR2 is YENEEA. This CDR3 comprises 14 residues. Trimming took 4 bases from V and 4 from J, leaving 13 bases between them. The CDR3 nucleotides are TGTGCCAGCAGCTCCCTCGCGGGGAGCACTGAAGCTTTCTTT. Amino acid sequence: CASSSLAGSTEAFF.

This clonotype showed up just a few times. The chain joins TRBV20-1 to TRBJ1-5; D is possibly TRBD1 (6 bases). The germline gives CDR1 DFQATT, CDR2 SNEGSKA (reference sequence). V dropped 3 bases and J dropped 7 bases, with 16 bases sitting between them. The CDR3 totals 14 residues. The CDR3 here is CSASWQGSRQPQHF. CDR3 coding DNA: TGCAGTGCTAGTTGGCAGGGGAGTAGGCAGCCCCAGCATTTT.

The rearrangement links TRBV4-3 to TRBJ2-3; D not resolved. In germline, CDR1 is LGHNA, CDR2 YSLEER. The CDR3 runs to 14 residues. Trimming pared 2 bases from V and 4 bases from J, leaving 10 bases between. The CDR3 DNA reads TGCGCCAGCAGCCAAAGGAGCGTAGCAGATACGCAGTATTTT. Translated: CASSQRSVADTQYF.

This clonotype showed up many times. The chain couples TRBV7-2 to TRBJ1-1; D may be TRBD1 (6 bases). V dropped 2 bases and J dropped 5 bases, with 18 bases sitting between them. The CDR3 spans 16 residues. The germline gives CDR1 SGHTA, CDR2 FQGNSA. This chain's CDR3 is CASSLRPGVGITEAFF. The CDR3 DNA is TGTGCCAGCAGCTTACGCCCAGGGGTGGGGATTACTGAAGCTTTCTTT.

This clonotype came up a few times. Here the CDR3 reads CARGADRTSGNTIYF. In DNA form, the CDR3 reads TGCGCCCGAGGGGCAGACAGGACCTCTGGAAACACCATATATTTT. The chain joins TRBV4-1 to TRBJ1-3; possible D gene TRBD1, 6 bases. CDR1 and CDR2 (germline): MGHRA, YSYEKL. This CDR3 comprises 15 residues. Trimming left V 11 bases short and J 0 bases short, with 17 bases between.

This chain joins TRBV12-3 or TRBV12-4 and TRBJ2-1, with D unclear. V dropped 3 bases and J dropped 12 bases, with 12 bases sitting between them. CDR3 length: 12 amino acids. As DNA, the CDR3 is TGTGCCAGCAGTTTCGGGCGAGTCGGGCAGTTCTTC. Translating it yields CASSFGRVGQFF.

Ten or more counts support this clonotype. The rearrangement links TRBV28 to TRBJ2-7; a possible D gene is TRBD2 (6 bases). Germline CDR1 and CDR2: MDHEN and SYDVKM. This CDR3 region has 16 residues. Trimming took 7 bases from V and 4 from J, leaving 23 bases between them. The CDR3 DNA follows: TGTGCCAGCAATCGAGGGCGGGGACCCGGGGGATACGAGCAGTACGTC. Amino acids: CASNRGRGPGGYEQYV.

This clonotype has a handful of counts. The chain couples TRBV10-3 to TRBJ2-7, with unresolved D. V was pared by 2 bases and J by 4 bases, with 9 bases between. Germline V gives CDR1 ENHRY, CDR2 SYGVKD. CDR3 length: 13 residues. DNA for the CDR3: TGTGCCATCAGTGAGATCCTAAGATACGAGCAGTACTTC. Its translation: CAISEILRYEQYF.

This clonotype was seen many times. The junction departs from germline at one end; a sequencing error may be responsible. The chain couples TRBV27 to TRBJ1-1, with TRBD1 identical over 8 bases. The CDR3 loop spans 13 amino acids. Germline V gene data show CDR1 as MNHEY and CDR2 as SMNVEV (reference sequence). The DNA of the CDR3 is TGCGCCAGCAGCGGACAGGGTGGCACTGAAGCTTTCTTT. Encoded protein: CASSGQGGTEAFF.

This clonotype was detected only a few times. The chain carries TRBV28 and TRBJ1-5, with D unclear. V lost 7 bases and J lost 1, with 5 bases in between. CDR1 and CDR2 (germline): MDHEN, SYDVKM. There are 12 residues in the CDR3. The CDR3 loop is CASTVSNQPQHF. The CDR3 nucleotides are TGTGCCAGCACTGTCAGCAATCAGCCCCAGCATTTT.

Many counts were recorded for this clonotype. The rearrangement links TRBV5-5 to TRBJ2-7; the match to TRBD1 covers 7 bases. This CDR3 comprises 13 residues. With V trimmed by 1 base and J by 5 bases, 3 bases remained unmatched. Germline V gives CDR1 SGHKS, CDR2 YYEKEE (reference sequence). The DNA of the CDR3 is TGTGCCAGCAGCTTGACTACAGGGGACGAGCAGTACTTC. Its protein product is CASSLTTGDEQYF.